This TCR beta chain was observed in a study of vaccination effects on CD4 cells after COVID-19. Study-wide results and limits: Infection- and vaccine-induced clones contracted markedly late after vaccination.

Germline V gene sequence: CDR1 SGHRS, CDR2 YFSETQ. CDR3 size: 16 residues. Deletions cut 0 bases from V and 6 bases from J, with 18 bases between. Antigen-specific CD4+ T cells were expanded (with viral peptide pools) by the ViraFEST assay ahead of sequencing. Having been cultured for roughly 9 days, the cells underwent CD4+ T cell isolation. Vaccinees lacked prior SARS-CoV-2 infection and tested negative for nucleocapsid antibodies. TCRdb keeps only in-frame clones here, not all; method: immunoSEQ multiplex PCR. The table has more than 20,000 clones, approximately 80% seen once. This clone was recorded once. As yet, its antigen is unknown.

The sequencing used CD4+ T cells from PBMCs cultured with HCoV-NL63 spike peptides, collected before COVID-19 vaccination. This TCR was recovered from a human donor who received a COVID-19 vaccine. J is TRBJ1-2 and V is TRBV5-1; D perhaps matches TRBD1 (6 bases). CDR3 sequence reads: CASSLAGQSLPDGYTF. The CDR3 nucleotides read TGCGCCAGCAGCTTGGCAGGACAGTCCCTCCCAGATGGCTACACCTTC.